The 20 T cell receptor beta chains reported below all come from one sample, sequenced in a study of blood T cell repertoires in COVID-19. TCRdb's table, derived via immunoSEQ multiplex PCR, lists solely in-frame clones and lacks some. This sample has 250,000 or so clones, with 70% to 90% found just once. The sample consisted of peripheral blood. The receptors were sampled from a man older than 75 with acute or convalescent COVID-19.

The chain couples TRBV18 to TRBJ1-1, with TRBD1 matching 9 bases. Germline V gives CDR1 KGHSH, CDR2 LQKENI. This CDR3 contains 15 residues. Trimming at V came to 3 bases and at J to 2 bases, leaving 4 bases not matched to a gene. Here the CDR3 DNA reads TGTGCCAGCTCACCTTCGGGACAGGGTAACACTGAAGCTTTCTTT. Protein sequence: CASSPSGQGNTEAFF.

V gene TRBV20-1 combines with J gene TRBJ2-7; D is unresolved. CDR3 size: 11 residues. Trimming cost V 3 bases and J 4 bases, with 7 bases left between them. Germline V gives CDR1 DFQATT, CDR2 SNEGSKA (reference sequence). This chain's CDR3 is CSASGQYEQYF. In nucleotides, the CDR3 is TGCAGTGCTAGTGGGCAGTACGAGCAGTACTTC.

The chain links TRBV28 to TRBJ2-3, with TRBD1 identical over 11 bases. The germline V gene encodes CDR1 MDHEN and CDR2 SYDVKM. Trimming at V came to 6 bases and at J to 2 bases, leaving 4 bases not matched to a gene. This CDR3 comprises 15 residues. The CDR3 loop reads CASRDRGLNTDTQYF. CDR3 nucleotides: TGTGCCAGCAGGGACAGGGGGCTTAACACAGATACGCAGTATTTT. The variable domain in full, completed from reference TRBV28 and TRBJ2-3, reads DVKVTQSSRYLVKRTGEKVFLECVQDMDHENMFWYRQDPGLGLRLIYFSYDVKMKEKGDIPEGYSVSREKKERFSLILESASTNQTSMYLCASRDRGLNTDTQYFGPGTRLTVL.

The chain has TRBV23-1 and TRBJ1-1; 8 nucleotides align to TRBD1. TRBV23-1 is designated an ORF whose function remains uncertain. After removal of 4 bases from V and 5 bases from J, the junction contained 18 bases not matched to a gene. This CDR3 is built from 18 residues. The CDR3 sequence: CASSLYNRRGLPGTEAFF. The CDR3 nucleotides read TGCGCCAGCAGTCTGTATAATCGCAGGGGGCTTCCCGGGACTGAAGCTTTCTTT.

The genes are TRBV9 and TRBJ2-1, with D possibly being TRBD2 (5 bases). V lost 2 bases and J lost 0, with 6 bases in between. In germline, CDR1 is SGDLS, CDR2 YYNGEE. This CDR3 contains 14 residues. In DNA, the CDR3 is TGTGCCAGCAGCGTCGGACTCTCCTACAATGAGCAGTTCTTC. Amino acids: CASSVGLSYNEQFF.

The V call is TRBV7-2, the J call TRBJ1-6, with TRBD1 matching 8 bases. Trimming removed 5 bases from V and 6 bases from J; junction bases left unmatched: 6. CDR3 size: 15 residues. Germline loops: CDR1 SGHTA, CDR2 FQGNSA. The CDR3 nucleotides are TGTGCCAGCAGCCTACAGGGGGGGAGTAATTCACCCCTCCACTTT. Translated, it gives CASSLQGGSNSPLHF.

The V and J genes are TRBV15 and TRBJ2-5; TRBD1 matches 8 bases. Losses at the gene ends were 2 bases for V and 2 bases for J; bases not matched to a gene: 1. This CDR3 spans 14 amino acids. Germline CDR1 is LNHNV and CDR2 is YYDKDF (reference sequence). The CDR3, as DNA: TGTGCCACCAGCAGAAGACAGGGGCAAGAGACCCAGTACTTC. This sequence encodes CATSRRQGQETQYF.

This clone was counted once. The V call is TRBV7-6, the J call TRBJ2-1; 9 nucleotides line up with TRBD2. The CDR3 totals 19 residues. The junction had 17 bases not matched to a gene; V was cut back by 5 bases and J by 3 bases. Per the germline V gene, CDR1 is SGHVS and CDR2 is FNYEAQ. The CDR3 region has the DNA TGTGCCAGCAGCACTAGGCCCCAGAGGAGAGCGGGAGGCTACAATGAGCAGTTCTTC. This translates into CASSTRPQRRAGGYNEQFF.

The rearrangement joins TRBV5-1 to TRBJ2-1; 12 bases fit TRBD2. Germline V lookup: CDR1 SGHRS, CDR2 YFSETQ. CDR3 length equals 16 residues. Trimming cost V 6 bases and J 5 bases; bases outside gene matches: 9. The CDR3 region is CASKELAGGPDNEQFF. The CDR3 DNA is TGCGCCAGCAAAGAGCTAGCGGGAGGGCCAGACAATGAGCAGTTCTTC.

The rearrangement joins TRBV19 to TRBJ1-4, with 8 bases identical to TRBD1. Germline CDR1 is LNHDA and CDR2 is SQIVND (reference sequence). With V trimmed by 5 bases and J by 7 bases, 6 bases remained unmatched. This CDR3 is 14 amino acids long. The CDR3 DNA sequence: TGTGCCAGTAGTTGGACAGGGTTAGGTGAAAAACTGTTTTTT. This gives the protein CASSWTGLGEKLFF. Based on the CDR3 plus reference TRBV19 and TRBJ1-4, the full variable domain is DGGITQSPKYLFRKEGQNVTLSCEQNLNHDAMYWYRQDPGQGLRLIYYSQIVNDFQKGDIAEGYSVSREKKESFPLTVTSAQKNPTAFYLCASSWTGLGEKLFFGSGTQLSVL.

The rearrangement joins TRBV5-1 to TRBJ2-5; 7 bases align to TRBD2. Trimming at V came to 7 bases and at J to 9 bases, leaving 6 bases not matched to a gene. Germline values: CDR1 SGHRS, CDR2 YFSETQ. This CDR3 is built from 11 residues. The CDR3 loop reads CASGGESAQYF. The CDR3, as DNA: TGCGCCAGCGGGGGGGAAAGCGCCCAGTACTTC.

CDR3 bases: TGTGCCAGCAGCTTAGTTTTCGGGACAGGGGACTCCTACGAGCAGTACTTC. Protein sequence: CASSLVFGTGDSYEQYF. The rearrangement links TRBV7-2 to TRBJ2-7, with TRBD1 matching 10 bases. This CDR3 has 17 amino acids. The germline V gene has CDR1 SGHTA and CDR2 FQGNSA. Germline trimming cut 1 base from V and 0 bases from J; bases unmatched to any gene: 6.

This chain uses TRBV6-1 with TRBJ1-4, with D maybe TRBD1 (5 bases). The germline CDR1 and CDR2 sequences are MNHNS and SASEGT. Trimming shortened V by 1 base and J by 10 bases, and 10 bases separated the two germline ends. The CDR3 extends over 13 amino acids. The CDR3 DNA is TGTGCCAGCAGTGAAGTTAGACAGCTAAAACTGTTTTTT. This sequence encodes CASSEVRQLKLFF.

The V call is TRBV6-5, the J call TRBJ2-1; 9 nucleotides agree with TRBD2. Trimming at V came to 0 bases and at J to 5 bases, leaving 5 bases not matched to a gene. The CDR3 has 16 residues. CDR1 is MNHEY and CDR2 is SVGAGI in the germline V gene. For the CDR3, the DNA is TGTGCCAGCAGTTACTCGATGGCGGGGGGGCACAATGAGCAGTTCTTC. Translated, it gives CASSYSMAGGHNEQFF.

The genes are TRBV7-8 and TRBJ2-7; 7 nucleotides align to TRBD2. V lost 7 bases, J lost 0 bases, and 6 bases stayed unmatched. The CDR3 runs 14 residues. Germline CDR1 SGHVS, CDR2 FQNEAQ. CDR3 region: CASNLGGASYEQYF. CDR3 DNA sequence: TGTGCCAGCAACTTGGGAGGGGCCTCCTACGAGCAGTACTTC.

The chain links TRBV5-4 to TRBJ1-1; 7 nucleotides line up with TRBD1. Germline CDR1 SGHNT, CDR2 YYREEE (reference sequence). The CDR3 is 14 amino acids. With V trimmed by 5 bases and J by 6 bases, 10 bases remained unmatched. The CDR3 region is CASREQGSTAEAFF. The CDR3 nucleotides read TGTGCCAGCAGAGAACAGGGGAGTACCGCTGAAGCTTTCTTT.

This clone was counted a single time. The chain is built from TRBV9 and TRBJ2-7, with D maybe TRBD2 (6 bases). CDR3 size: 14 residues. Germline loops: CDR1 SGDLS, CDR2 YYNGEE. V lost 0 bases, J lost 4 bases, and 11 bases lay in between. The CDR3 loop reads CASSVGLAQYEQYF. CDR3 nucleotides: TGTGCCAGCAGCGTAGGGCTAGCGCAATACGAGCAGTACTTC.

The V gene is TRBV27, the J gene TRBJ1-1; D is possibly TRBD1 (6 bases). CDR3 length equals 15 residues. From germline, CDR1 is MNHEY and CDR2 SMNVEV (reference sequence). The V and J ends lost 2 bases and 0 bases respectively, with 10 bases between them. The CDR3 reads CASSLTGHLNTEAFF. In DNA form, the CDR3 reads TGTGCCAGCAGTTTAACGGGACACCTGAACACTGAAGCTTTCTTT.

V and J are TRBV13 and TRBJ1-1, with TRBD1 as a possible D gene (6 bases). In germline, CDR1 is PRHDT, CDR2 FYEKMQ (reference sequence). The CDR3 totals 17 residues. The V and J ends lost 3 bases and 2 bases respectively, with 19 bases between them. CDR3: CASSFNWSRGKNTEAFF. For the CDR3, the DNA is TGTGCCAGCAGCTTTAATTGGAGCAGGGGAAAAAACACTGAAGCTTTCTTT.

The chain's CDR3 is CASSSGLAGTDTQYF. The CDR3 coding sequence is TGTGCCAGCAGTTCGGGACTAGCGGGCACAGATACGCAGTATTTT. The chain has TRBV25-1 and TRBJ2-3; 11 positions match TRBD2. Trimming took 5 bases from V and 1 from J; bases not matched to a gene: 2. Per the germline V gene, CDR1 is MGHDK and CDR2 is SYGVNS. This CDR3 comprises 15 residues.